This TCR beta chain derives from a study of response to subunit inactivated influenza vaccine. This clonotype appeared a few times. Its antigen remains unknown. Study outcomes and limitations: There was a suggestion from the authors that each seasonal influenza vaccination recruits few new T cells.

Each CDR3 protein gets one entry after TCRdb re-called the RT-PCR reads with MiXCR. The sample lists 550,000 to 800,000 distinct CDR3 sequences; 11% to 15% were seen once. The CDR3 runs to 15 residues. Trimming pared 5 bases from V and 4 bases from J, leaving 17 bases between. The receptor was derived from a man in his fifties or sixties who received an inactivated influenza vaccine. Sequenced material: PBMCs from blood, taken less than 15 days before vaccination. The chain recombines TRBV12-3 or TRBV12-4 with TRBJ1-2, with no clear D. This CDR3 reads CASSPRAGRSYGYTF. As DNA, the CDR3 is TGTGCCAGCAGTCCCCGGGCGGGGAGGAGCTATGGCTACACCTTC.